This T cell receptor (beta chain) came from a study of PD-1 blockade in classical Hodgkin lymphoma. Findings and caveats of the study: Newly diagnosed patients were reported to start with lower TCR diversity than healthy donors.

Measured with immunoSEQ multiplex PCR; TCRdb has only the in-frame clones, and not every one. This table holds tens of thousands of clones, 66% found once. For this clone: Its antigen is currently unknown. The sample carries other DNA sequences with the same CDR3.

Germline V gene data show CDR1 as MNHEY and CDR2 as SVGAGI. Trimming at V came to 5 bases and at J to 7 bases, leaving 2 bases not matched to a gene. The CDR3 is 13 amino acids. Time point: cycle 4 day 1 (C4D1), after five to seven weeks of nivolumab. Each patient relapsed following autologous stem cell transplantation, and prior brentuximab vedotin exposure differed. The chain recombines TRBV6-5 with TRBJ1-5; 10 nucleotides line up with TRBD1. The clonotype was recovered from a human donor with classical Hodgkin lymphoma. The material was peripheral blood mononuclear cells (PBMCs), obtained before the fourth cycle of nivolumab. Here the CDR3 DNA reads TGTGCCAGCAGTGGGACAGGGGTACAGCCCCAGCATTTT. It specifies CASSGTGVQPQHF.